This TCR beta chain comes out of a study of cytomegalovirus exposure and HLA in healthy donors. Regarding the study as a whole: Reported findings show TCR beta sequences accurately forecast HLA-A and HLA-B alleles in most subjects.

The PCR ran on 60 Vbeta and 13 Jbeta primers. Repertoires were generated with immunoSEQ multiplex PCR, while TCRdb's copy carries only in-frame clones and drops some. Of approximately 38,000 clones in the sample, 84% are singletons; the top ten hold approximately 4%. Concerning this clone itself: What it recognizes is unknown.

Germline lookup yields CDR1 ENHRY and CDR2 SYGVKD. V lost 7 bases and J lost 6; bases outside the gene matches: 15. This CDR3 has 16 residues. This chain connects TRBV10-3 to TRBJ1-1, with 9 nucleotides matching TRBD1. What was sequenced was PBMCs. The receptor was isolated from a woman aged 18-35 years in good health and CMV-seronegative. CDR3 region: CAIKGTGWTYGAEAFF. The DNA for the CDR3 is TGTGCCATCAAAGGGACAGGGTGGACTTATGGAGCTGAAGCTTTCTTT.